The subject of this entry is one TCR beta chain. The antigen is undetermined. Sampling consisted of one heparinised blood draw per donor, averaging about 116 mL. Using CD45RO/CCR7/CD25/CD127/CD95/CD27, CD4+ naive, central memory, regulatory and stem cell-like memory cells were sorted. This specimen belongs to a study of beta chain features in type 1 diabetes. Overall study: Healthy donors resembled patients in age, gender and cell yields.

Germline assignment: CDR1 MGHRA and CDR2 YSYEKL. The CDR3 totals 14 residues. V lost 0 bases and J lost 5, with 9 bases in between. Study outcomes and limitations: The study found that naive, central memory and Treg TCRB repertoires appeared more similar in patients than in healthy donors.

Expressed TCRB transcripts were sequenced because the isolated RNA had all been reverse transcribed beforehand. Repertoires were generated with immunoSEQ multiplex PCR, while TCRdb's copy carries only in-frame clones and drops some. This table holds 680,000 or so clones, about 14% found once. This chain connects TRBV4-1 to TRBJ2-3; D unclear. The receptor was derived from a man aged 18 to 29 in good health. The specimen was naive CD4+ T cells from blood. Here the CDR3 DNA reads TGCGCCAGCAGCCAAGATTTTCGGGTAGATACGCAGTATTTT. Translation gives CASSQDFRVDTQYF.